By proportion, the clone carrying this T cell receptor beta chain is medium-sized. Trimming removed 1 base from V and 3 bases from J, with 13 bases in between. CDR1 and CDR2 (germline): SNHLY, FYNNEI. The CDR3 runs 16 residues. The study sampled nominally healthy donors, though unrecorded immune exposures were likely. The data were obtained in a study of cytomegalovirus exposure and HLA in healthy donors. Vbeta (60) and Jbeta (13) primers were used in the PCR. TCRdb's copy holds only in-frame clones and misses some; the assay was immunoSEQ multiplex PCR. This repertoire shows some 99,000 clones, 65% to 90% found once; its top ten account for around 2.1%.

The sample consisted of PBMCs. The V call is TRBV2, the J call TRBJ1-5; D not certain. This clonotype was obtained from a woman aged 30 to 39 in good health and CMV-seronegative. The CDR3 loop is CASSEVQAGTNQPQHF. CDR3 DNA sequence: TGTGCCAGCAGTGAAGTGCAGGCAGGCACCAATCAGCCCCAGCATTTT.